Sequencing of this T cell receptor beta chain was carried out in a study of beta chain features in type 1 diabetes (dated 2018 in TCRdb). The study in broad terms: Mean age, gender distribution, total cell number and subset yield were not different between patients and healthy donors. Regulatory and stem cell-like memory subsets were obtained from only 8 patients and roughly 8 healthy donors, while naive and central memory subsets were obtained from all 30 or so donors. The study compared TCRB repertoires of sorted circulating CD4+ T cell subsets between recently diagnosed type 1 diabetes patients and matched healthy donors. A total of some 110 million sorted cells were examined across all samples, and a strong correlation was observed between cell number per subset and RNA yield.

The entire amount of isolated RNA was reverse transcribed using the High Capacity cDNA Reverse Transcription Kit, so the sequenced TCRB transcripts were expressed ones. Deep immunoSEQ sequencing was applied to naive, central memory and regulatory T cell samples, giving an average of about 3.57 million total reads per sample. Sorted cells were lysed in RLT buffer and RNA was extracted with DNase-treated RNeasy Micro or Mini kits, depending on cell number. To prevent cross-contamination, each cell subset was processed individually, whereas patient and healthy donor samples were processed jointly. Using the immunoSEQ multiplex PCR, TCRB sequences were amplified from cDNA into 87-bp fragments spanning the CDR3 region. The amplicons were sequenced using the Illumina HiSeq platform. Regarding the original processing steps: PCR bias was corrected computationally using synthetic template baselines, and reads within Hamming distance 2 were collapsed, with unmergeable singletons discarded. Reads were aligned against IMGT to assign V, D and J genes, CDR3 length and insertions or deletions at six rearrangement sites. Within each subset, clonotype counts were normalized to sorted cell number, after which true diversity and Gini coefficients were computed with the tcR R package. Repertoire sharing was quantified using the overlap coefficient calculated on TCRB nucleotide sequences. Out-of-frame TCRB sequences from naive cells were analyzed to stand in for the pre-selection repertoire. This is the immuneACCESS table as TCRdb keeps it, with only in-frame sequences that have V and J called. A part of the clones is gone; compared with another copy, unresolved V genes explain less than half, and the rest is unexplained. V, J and clone size are those of that table, while D and trimming were read from the DNA. Present in this sample are fewer than 350,000 clones, about 20% of which were seen just once. The ten largest clones represent 0.035% to 0.055% of the sample.

Study-level results and caveats: At VDJ recombination sites, type 1 diabetes patients had fewer insertions and more deleted nucleotides, which implies abnormalities in thymic rearrangement. Shorter templates might have been favored by PCR, but patient and control samples were amplified and corrected together, so both groups would have been affected equally by any skew. Type 1 diabetes patients showed a moderate but significant shortening of TCRB CDR3 length in all four CD4+ subsets. The naive, central memory and regulatory TCRB repertoires appeared to resemble one another more closely among patients than among healthy donors. Because small numbers of individuals were included in the HLA sub-analyses, any influence of HLA type on TCRB rearrangement was left unresolved. Sequencing cDNA rather than genomic DNA could over-represent highly expressing activated cells, although activation and CD3 levels did not differ between groups.

A few counts support this clone. Its antigen is currently not known. Base-call qualities are not available, and no considerably larger clone is one nucleotide away. From each donor, a single peripheral blood sample of 90 to 150 mL on average was drawn into heparinised tubes. A BD FACSAria II was used to sort naive, central memory, regulatory and stem cell-like memory CD4+ T cells with a panel that included CD45RO, CCR7, CD25, CD127, CD95 and CD27. All sorted populations exceeded 98% purity. PBMCs were isolated immediately by Lymphoprep density gradient centrifugation and stained directly without culture. So that batch effects would be minimized, each experiment stained and sorted samples in pairs, pairing one healthy donor with one patient. Sample: naive CD4+ T cells from blood. This sample's cell subset or site label indicates: true naive CD4+ T cells. This TCR derives from a woman aged 18-29 years in good health.

The CDR3 sequence is CASRGSNLGGQGSYEQYF. The nucleotides are TGTGCCAGCAGGGGGTCAAATTTGGGAGGACAGGGGTCCTACGAGCAGTACTTC. The chain is made from TRBV27 and TRBJ2-7; TRBD1 agrees with 9 junctional bases. The CDR3 numbers 18 residues from cysteine through phenylalanine. The kept DNA is CDR3 alone, 54 bases in frame from the first base. At the junction V is shortened by 6 bases and J by 1 base; bases outside the gene matches: 16. CDR1 and CDR2 (MNHEY, SMNVEV) derive from the germline V gene (reference sequence).